This T cell receptor beta chain was profiled in a study of identical twins. Only healthy Caucasians were included as donors. This clonotype was seen repeatedly, ten times or more. Its target is unknown. Trimming cost V 3 bases and J 0 bases; bases outside gene matches: 3. The CDR3 is made up of 15 amino acids. Through template switching, a universal primer site was introduced, and the cDNA contained unique molecular identifiers. TCRdb reanalysed the 5' RACE reads using MiXCR and keeps one entry per CDR3 protein. The sample has a few hundred thousand distinct CDR3 sequences; more than 6.5% are singletons. Findings and limits, study-wide: Part of the zero-insertion signal could reflect confounding by invariant MAIT and iNKT cells.

These sequences were also reported in another study, on yellow fever vaccine responses in identical twins.

The clonotype comes from a woman aged 18-35 years in good health. Sequences were obtained from memory (CD45RO+) T cells sorted from blood. The J gene is TRBJ2-5, the V gene TRBV12-3 or TRBV12-4; 8 nucleotides agree with TRBD2. CDR3 nucleotides: TGTGCCAGCAGTTTGCAGCGGGGGAACCAAGAGACCCAGTACTTC. This gives the protein CASSLQRGNQETQYF.